This entry concerns a single T cell receptor (beta chain). The sample is drawn from a study of neoadjuvant anti-PD-1 for oral cavity cancer. The protocol was immunoSEQ multiplex PCR, while the TCRdb copy is restricted to in-frame clones and leaves out a portion. There are approximately 74,000 clones in the sample; less than 85% occur only once, and approximately 3.4% lies in the top ten. Germline lookup yields CDR1 SGHRS and CDR2 YFSETQ. This CDR3 comprises 15 residues. V lost 4 bases, J lost 2 bases, and 15 bases lay in between. Stage II-IVA oral cavity squamous cell carcinoma was new and untreated by systemic or radiation therapy.

This receptor was identified in a person between 35 and 79 years old with oral cavity squamous cell carcinoma. V and J are TRBV5-1 and TRBJ1-1; maybe TRBD1 (5 bases). The sequencing here drew on PBMCs, taken before nivolumab (anti-PD-1) treatment. The CDR3 region is CASSLQGDLNTEAFF. CDR3 DNA: TGCGCCAGCAGCCTCCAAGGGGACCTTAACACTGAAGCTTTCTTT.